The 2 T cell receptor beta chains given below trace back to one sample, sequenced in a study of human T cells and chemical hapten exposure. Specified time point: patch test 1, 2 weeks after DPC sensitization. Stated treatment: therapeutic diphenylcyclopropenone sensitization with weekly scalp DPC. TCRdb processed the RACE reads anew with MiXCR; each CDR3 protein has one entry. The data show approximately 400,000 distinct CDR3 sequences, 4.8% seen once. Sequencing used whole blood, obtained in connection with sensitization to the hapten diphenylcyclopropenone (DPC). These TCRs come from a woman between 45 and 65 years old with alopecia areata. Some clones in this sample may be carry-over from other donors' samples.

The chain carries TRBV3-1 and TRBJ2-1, with 10 positions matching TRBD1. This CDR3 is built from 15 residues. Germline V gives CDR1 LGHDT, CDR2 YNNKEL (reference sequence). V trimming: 6 bases; J trimming: 7 bases; junction bases outside the gene matches: 9. The CDR3 sequence: CASRSGTGAKNEQFF. The CDR3 region has the DNA TGTGCCAGCAGATCCGGGACAGGGGCGAAAAATGAGCAGTTCTTC.

This chain links TRBV6-2 or TRBV6-3 with TRBJ2-1, with TRBD2 matching over 9 bases. The CDR3 loop spans 15 amino acids. The germline V gene has CDR1 MNHEY and CDR2 SVGEGT. The trim removed 2 bases at V and 9 bases at J, leaving 8 bases unmatched. This chain's CDR3 is CASSYAGAGGREQFF. CDR3 in DNA: TGTGCCAGCAGTTACGCCGGAGCGGGGGGCCGTGAGCAGTTCTTC.